Listed here are 32 T cell receptor beta chains from one sample, sequenced in a study of Tregs in tolerant kidney transplant recipients. TCRdb's copy holds only in-frame clones and misses some; the assay was immunoSEQ multiplex PCR. The sample yields about 50,000 clones, approximately 89% seen once. Related graft donors supplied nonmyeloablative bone marrow transplants, and mixed chimerism was transient. The sequenced sample was CD8+ T cells from blood (PBMCs), obtained 12 months after the transplant. All receptors come from a human patient who received a combined kidney and bone marrow transplant. Among the T cells, some may be from the graft donor.

This chain uses TRBV7-9 with TRBJ2-5; tentative D call: TRBD1 (5 bases). V shed 4 bases and J shed 5 bases, with 11 bases lying between them. This CDR3 comprises 13 residues. Germline V lookup: CDR1 SEHNR, CDR2 FQNEAQ (reference sequence). CDR3 sequence: CASSSQGEETQYF. CDR3 coding DNA: TGTGCCAGCAGCTCTCAGGGTGAGGAGACCCAGTACTTC.

The chain carries TRBV7-9 and TRBJ1-4; 11 positions match TRBD1. The CDR3 loop spans 14 amino acids. Looked up from germline, CDR1 is SEHNR and CDR2 is FQNEAQ (reference sequence). The V gene end was trimmed by 7 bases and the J gene end by 6 bases; junction bases not matched to a gene: 4. The CDR3 coding sequence is TGTGCCAGCAACGGACAGGGGGCGTATGAAAAACTGTTTTTT. Translating gives CASNGQGAYEKLFF.

This rearrangement joins TRBV4-1 to TRBJ2-7; 10 nucleotides align to TRBD1. V trimming: 0 bases; J trimming: 3 bases; junction bases outside the gene matches: 11. Germline-derived CDR1 and CDR2 are MGHRA and YSYEKL. The CDR3 contains 18 residues. CDR3 nucleotide sequence: TGCGCCAGCAGCCAAGACGGATGGGACAGGGGACTTATCTACGAGCAGTACTTC. Translated, it gives CASSQDGWDRGLIYEQYF.

The CDR3 is CASSVASHFVYNEQFF. DNA of the CDR3: TGTGCCAGCAGCGTAGCCTCTCACTTCGTCTACAATGAGCAGTTCTTC. The chain combines TRBV9 with TRBJ2-1, with unresolved D. V gave up 0 bases and J gave up 3 bases, with 13 bases separating them. Germline V gene sequence: CDR1 SGDLS, CDR2 YYNGEE. The length of the CDR3 is 16 residues.

This chain joins TRBV11-2 and TRBJ2-3, with 7 nucleotides matching TRBD1. CDR1 and CDR2 (germline): SGHAT, FQNNGV. V shed 6 bases and J 2 bases; nucleotides not matched to a gene: 8. The CDR3 extends over 15 amino acids. The CDR3 DNA reads as TGTGCCAGCAGTCGCCGGACAGGCATCACAGATACGCAGTATTTT. The encoded protein is CASSRRTGITDTQYF. Variable domain in full (rest from reference TRBV11-2 and TRBJ2-3): EAGVAQSPRYKIIEKRQSVAFWCNPISGHATLYWYQQILGQGPKLLIQFQNNGVVDDSQLPKDRFSAERLKGVDSTLKIQPAKLEDSAVYLCASSRRTGITDTQYFGPGTRLTVL.

The chain carries TRBV6-5 and TRBJ2-7, with TRBD2 identical over 11 bases. Losses at the gene ends were 5 bases for V and 5 bases for J; bases not matched to a gene: 5. Germline V gives CDR1 MNHEY, CDR2 SVGAGI. The CDR3 covers 14 residues. The CDR3 protein is CASSEQLAGDEQYF. CDR3 in DNA: TGTGCCAGCAGTGAACAACTAGCGGGAGACGAGCAGTACTTC.

The chain employs TRBV12-1 and TRBJ2-3; TRBD2 was called by the table and not checked on the DNA. TRBV12-1 is a pseudogene. This CDR3 is built from 14 residues. The CDR3 coding sequence is TGTGCCAGCAGCTTTGAGCGGAACACAGATACGCAGTATTTT. Its protein product is CASSFERNTDTQYF.

This clone was seen a single time. The chain carries TRBV7-2 and TRBJ1-1, with D possibly TRBD1 on 5 matching bases. The CDR3 is 13 residues long. V shed 6 bases and J shed 3 bases, with 11 bases lying between them. The V gene's germline CDR1 is SGHTA and CDR2 FQGNSA. CDR3 nucleotide sequence: TGTGCCAGCAGTGAACCAGGGCACACTGAAGCTTTCTTT. Protein sequence: CASSEPGHTEAFF.

This rearrangement joins TRBV4-3 to TRBJ2-3; 13 positions agree with TRBD2. The germline V gene has CDR1 LGHNA and CDR2 YSLEER. CDR3 size: 18 residues. Germline trimming cut 4 bases from V and 2 bases from J; bases unmatched to any gene: 9. In DNA, the CDR3 is TGCGCCAGCAGCCCTGGACTAGCGGGGGCGGTCTTCACAGATACGCAGTATTTT. It encodes CASSPGLAGAVFTDTQYF.

As regards this clone: A junction end diverges from the germline sequence, so it may reflect a read error. This specimen includes other DNA sequences encoding the same CDR3. J is TRBJ1-1 and V is TRBV4-2; possibly TRBD1 for D (6 bases). The CDR3 totals 15 residues. Germline loops: CDR1 LGHNA, CDR2 YNFKEQ. The CDR3 bases are TGTGCCAGCAGCCCCTGGACAGAAAAGAACACTGAGGCTTTCTTT. As protein: CASSPWTEKNTEAFF.

This chain uses TRBV6-5 with TRBJ1-2; 7 nucleotides align to TRBD1. The length of the CDR3 is 12 residues. Unmatched junction bases numbered 3, after V lost 4 bases and J lost 7 bases. The germline CDR1 and CDR2 sequences are MNHEY and SVGAGI. CDR3 sequence (DNA): TGTGCCAGCAGTTGGACAGGCCCTGGCTACACCTTC. It is translated as CASSWTGPGYTF.

The rearrangement joins TRBV4-3 to TRBJ2-1; the match to TRBD2 covers 11 bases. With 0 bases clipped from V and 3 bases from J, the junction kept 1 base outside the gene matches. Germline CDR1 and CDR2: LGHNA and YSLEER. There are 16 residues in the CDR3. The CDR3 sequence: CASSQDSGGVYNEQFF. The CDR3 nucleotides read TGCGCCAGCAGCCAAGATAGCGGGGGGGTCTACAATGAGCAGTTCTTC.

The chain uses TRBV11-3 and TRBJ2-7; 8 bases fit TRBD1. Losses at the gene ends were 1 base for V and 0 bases for J; bases not matched to a gene: 5. Germline V gene lookup returns CDR1 SGHNT and CDR2 YENEEA. This CDR3 spans 16 amino acids. Here the CDR3 DNA reads TGTGCCAGCAGCTTAGCCGGGACAGGCAACTCCTACGAGCAGTACTTC. It codes for CASSLAGTGNSYEQYF.

The V gene is TRBV9, the J gene TRBJ2-6; D is unresolved. The CDR3 sequence is 15 residues long. The germline V gene encodes CDR1 SGDLS and CDR2 YYNGEE. Between the trimmed V and J ends, which lost 2 bases and 2 bases, there was a span of 8 bases. CDR3 sequence reads: CASSVHRAGANVLTF. The CDR3 nucleotides are TGTGCCAGCAGCGTCCACAGAGCTGGGGCCAACGTCCTGACTTTC.

CDR3 bases: TGCGCCAGCAGCACCGGGACAGCCTCCTTCCAAGAGACCCAGTACTTC. This encodes CASSTGTASFQETQYF. The chain employs TRBV5-1 and TRBJ2-5; 7 bases agree with TRBD1. The CDR3 runs 16 residues. The germline V gene has CDR1 SGHRS and CDR2 YFSETQ. J gave up 1 base and V 4 bases, and 10 bases lay outside the gene matches.

The rearrangement joins TRBV11-3 to TRBJ1-2; 7 nucleotides align to TRBD1. This CDR3 is 15 amino acids long. The trim removed 5 bases at V and 5 bases at J, leaving 11 bases unmatched. Germline-derived CDR1 and CDR2 are SGHNT and YENEEA. The CDR3 loop reads CASSQGDNQYYGYTF. The CDR3 nucleotides are TGTGCCAGCAGCCAGGGGGACAACCAATATTATGGCTACACCTTC.

J is TRBJ1-3 and V is TRBV7-2; D is possibly TRBD1 (5 bases). Trimming pared 2 bases from V and 2 bases from J, leaving 16 bases between. The CDR3 has 17 amino acids. In germline, CDR1 is SGHTA, CDR2 FQGNSA. DNA of the CDR3: TGTGCCAGCAGCTTAAGCGATGCCGGCAGGGCTGGAAACACCATATATTTT. Amino acid sequence: CASSLSDAGRAGNTIYF.

The chain links TRBV4-1 to TRBJ1-2, with D maybe TRBD1 (6 bases). Germline CDR1 and CDR2: MGHRA and YSYEKL. This CDR3 contains 15 residues. V was cut by 5 bases and J by 0 bases, with 13 bases left in between. The CDR3 coding sequence is TGCGCCAGCAGCAGCGAGGACAGACCTAACTATGGCTACACCTTC. Translation: CASSSEDRPNYGYTF.

V usage is TRBV9 and J usage is TRBJ2-6; D call uncertain. This CDR3 has 14 amino acids. CDR1 SGDLS and CDR2 YYNGEE come from the germline V gene. Trimming left V 6 bases short and J 0 bases short, with 7 bases between. The CDR3 DNA reads as TGTGCCAGCAAGAGCCCCTCTGGGGCCAACGTCCTGACTTTC. Its translation: CASKSPSGANVLTF.

The gene calls are TRBV27 and TRBJ2-7; D perhaps matches TRBD1 (6 bases). The germline CDR1 and CDR2 sequences are MNHEY and SMNVEV (reference sequence). Trimming stripped 7 bases from V and 7 bases from J, with 20 bases between. The CDR3 loop spans 14 amino acids. The CDR3 sequence: CASIKGQGIGEQYF. The CDR3 DNA is TGTGCCAGCATTAAAGGGCAGGGGATCGGAGAGCAGTACTTC.

The chain combines TRBV7-2 with TRBJ2-7; D is perhaps TRBD2 (6 bases). From germline, CDR1 is SGHTA and CDR2 FQGNSA. The CDR3 runs to 15 residues. V lost 1 base to trimming and J lost 2 bases, with 12 bases between them. This CDR3 is CASSLGVGRPYEQYF. In DNA form, the CDR3 reads TGTGCCAGCAGCTTAGGGGTAGGGAGGCCCTACGAGCAGTACTTC.

The rearrangement links TRBV2 to TRBJ2-2, with TRBD1 matching over 8 bases. The CDR3 has 15 residues. Germline values: CDR1 SNHLY, CDR2 FYNNEI. V lost 8 bases and J lost 0; bases outside the gene matches: 5. CDR3 sequence reads: CASSGTGANTGELFF. Written as DNA, the CDR3 is TGTGCCAGCTCCGGGACAGGCGCGAACACCGGGGAGCTGTTTTTT. The full variable domain, completed using reference TRBV2 and TRBJ2-2, is EPEVTQTPSHQVTQMGQEVILRCVPISNHLYFYWYRQILGQKVEFLVSFYNNEISEKSEIFDDQFSVERPDGSNFTLKIRSTKLEDSAMYFCASSGTGANTGELFFGEGSRLTVL.

The rearrangement uses TRBV9 and TRBJ2-5; 9 nucleotides align to TRBD2. V shed 3 bases, J shed 5 bases, and the junction held 14 bases outside the gene matches. From germline, CDR1 is SGDLS and CDR2 YYNGEE. The CDR3 is 17 amino acids. The CDR3 DNA reads TGTGCCAGCAGCGCCCTAGCGGGACCTGATGCCTCGGAGACCCAGTACTTC. Its protein product is CASSALAGPDASETQYF.

The chain uses TRBV13 and TRBJ1-2, with a weak D call TRBD1 (5 bases). The CDR3 has 15 amino acids. V was clipped by 3 bases and J by 4 bases, with 15 bases between them. CDR1 is PRHDT, CDR2 FYEKMQ, per germline (reference sequence). The CDR3 DNA is TGTGCCAGCAGCTTTAAGGGGTTGATGTTCTATGGCTACACCTTC. Translation gives CASSFKGLMFYGYTF.

V usage is TRBV4-1 and J usage is TRBJ2-7; a possible D gene is TRBD2 (5 bases). The length of the CDR3 is 14 residues. The V end was cut by 4 bases, the J end by 6 bases, with 16 bases between. Per germline, CDR1 MGHRA and CDR2 YSYEKL. This CDR3 is CASSLTQEAGEQYF. The CDR3 nucleotides read TGCGCCAGCAGCCTAACTCAGGAGGCAGGCGAGCAGTACTTC.

The J gene is TRBJ2-1, the V gene TRBV19; 11 bases fit TRBD2. Trimming removed 5 bases from V and 4 bases from J; junction bases left unmatched: 7. This CDR3 is built from 16 residues. Germline values: CDR1 LNHDA, CDR2 SQIVND (reference sequence). CDR3 amino acids: CASSSSSGGPYNEQFF. Written as DNA, the CDR3 is TGTGCCAGTAGTTCCTCTAGCGGGGGGCCTTACAATGAGCAGTTCTTC.

V is TRBV29-1 and J is TRBJ2-5; D perhaps matches TRBD1 (7 bases). Germline V CDR1 and CDR2: SQVTM, ANQGSEA. Trimming pared 7 bases from V and 5 bases from J, leaving 23 bases between. The CDR3 runs 15 residues. CDR3 sequence reads: CSAYAAEGAGETQYF. In DNA form, the CDR3 reads TGCAGCGCGTATGCCGCGGAGGGGGCAGGGGAGACCCAGTACTTC.

The chain uses TRBV5-6 and TRBJ1-2; TRBD1 matches at 7 bases. This CDR3 has 13 residues. The trim removed 5 bases at V and 3 bases at J, leaving 4 bases unmatched. In germline, CDR1 is SGHDT, CDR2 YYEEEE. The CDR3 loop reads CASRAGTDYGYTF. Here the CDR3 DNA reads TGTGCCAGCAGGGCGGGGACAGACTATGGCTACACCTTC.

The chain employs TRBV19 and TRBJ1-2, with 12 bases fitting TRBD1. The CDR3 sequence is 14 residues long. The trim removed 5 bases at V and 6 bases at J, leaving 4 bases unmatched. The germline gives CDR1 LNHDA, CDR2 SQIVND (reference sequence). CDR3 bases: TGTGCCAGTAGTGGGACAGGGGGCGTCGATGGCTACACCTTC. Translated, it gives CASSGTGGVDGYTF.

V is TRBV11-3 and J is TRBJ2-5, with TRBD1 matching 10 bases. Per the germline V gene, CDR1 is SGHNT and CDR2 is YENEEA. The CDR3 totals 17 residues. The junction had 9 bases not matched to a gene; V was cut back by 1 base and J by 4 bases. In DNA form, the CDR3 reads TGTGCCAGCAGCTTAGCCGGGACAGGGGTTGGGGGAGAGACCCAGTACTTC. This translates into CASSLAGTGVGGETQYF. Full variable domain (rest looked up from reference TRBV11-3 and TRBJ2-5): EAGVVQSPRYKIIEKKQPVAFWCNPISGHNTLYWYLQNLGQGPELLIRYENEEAVDDSQLPKDRFSAERLKGVDSTLKIQPAELGDSAVYLCASSLAGTGVGGETQYFGPGTRLLVL.

This chain joins TRBV6-5 and TRBJ1-5; D ambiguous. Trimming removed 2 bases at V and 2 bases at J, with 13 bases between. The CDR3 has 16 amino acids. Germline V gene sequence: CDR1 MNHEY, CDR2 SVGAGI. The CDR3 reads CASSYTAMLGNQPQHF. The CDR3 nucleotides read TGTGCCAGCAGTTACACAGCTATGTTGGGCAATCAGCCCCAGCATTTT.

This sequence joins TRBV5-6 and TRBJ2-1; 13 bases are a match to TRBD2. The CDR3 has 17 amino acids. Germline CDR1 and CDR2: SGHDT and YYEEEE. V lost 0 bases to trimming and J lost 8 bases; unmatched junction nucleotides: 8. The CDR3 DNA follows: TGTGCCAGCAGCTTGGAGAATGGGACTAGCGGGATATATGAGCAGTTCTTC. It specifies CASSLENGTSGIYEQFF.